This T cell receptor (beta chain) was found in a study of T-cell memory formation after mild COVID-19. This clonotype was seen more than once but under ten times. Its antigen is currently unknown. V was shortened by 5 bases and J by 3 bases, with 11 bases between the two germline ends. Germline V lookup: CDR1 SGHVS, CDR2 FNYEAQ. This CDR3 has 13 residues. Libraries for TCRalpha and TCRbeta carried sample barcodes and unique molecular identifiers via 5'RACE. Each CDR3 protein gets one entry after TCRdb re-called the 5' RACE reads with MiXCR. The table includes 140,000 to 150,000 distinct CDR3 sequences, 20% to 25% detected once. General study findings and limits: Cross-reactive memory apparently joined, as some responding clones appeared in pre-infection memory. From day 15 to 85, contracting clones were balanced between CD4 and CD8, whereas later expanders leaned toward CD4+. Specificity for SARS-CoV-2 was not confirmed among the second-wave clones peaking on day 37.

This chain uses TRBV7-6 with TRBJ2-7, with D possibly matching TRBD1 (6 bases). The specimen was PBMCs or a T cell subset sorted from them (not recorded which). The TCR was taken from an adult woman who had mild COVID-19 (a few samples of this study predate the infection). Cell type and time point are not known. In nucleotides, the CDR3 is TGTGCCAGCAGCGTCGGGACACTCTACGAGCAGTACTTC. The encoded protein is CASSVGTLYEQYF. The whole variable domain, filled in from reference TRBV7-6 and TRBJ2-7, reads GAGVSQSPRYKVTKRGQDVALRCDPISGHVSLYWYRQALGQGPEFLTYFNYEAQQDKSGLPNDRFSAERPEGSISTLTIQRTEQRDSAMYRCASSVGTLYEQYFGPGTRLTVT.